The 21 T cell receptor beta chains in this list originate from one sample, sequenced in a study of control samples from healthy donors and cancer patients. Repertoires were generated with immunoSEQ multiplex PCR, while TCRdb's copy carries only in-frame clones and drops some. The data contain about 160,000 clones, around 94% of them singletons. The sample consisted of PBMCs. These receptors all stem from a man between 60 and 70 years old with colorectal cancer.

The V and J genes are TRBV4-1 and TRBJ1-1; 7 bases match TRBD1. V dropped 4 bases and J dropped 3; count of bases not matched to a gene: 8. Germline lookup yields CDR1 MGHRA and CDR2 YSYEKL. This CDR3 spans 15 amino acids. The CDR3 sequence is CASSPVGGGHTEAFF. In DNA, the CDR3 is TGCGCCAGCAGCCCTGTAGGGGGCGGCCACACTGAAGCTTTCTTT.

The rearrangement joins TRBV7-9 to TRBJ1-4, with D maybe TRBD1 (5 bases). CDR1 and CDR2 from the germline V gene are SEHNR and FQNEAQ (reference sequence). V lost 5 bases to trimming and J lost 0 bases, with 10 bases between them. The CDR3 runs 15 residues. The CDR3 spells CASSEQETTNEKLFF. CDR3 DNA: TGTGCCAGCAGCGAACAGGAGACAACTAATGAAAAACTGTTTTTT.

This clone was seen a single time. The V and J genes are TRBV11-2 and TRBJ2-5; either TRBD1 or TRBD2 may fit D (5 bases each). CDR3 length equals 15 residues. V lost 5 bases and J lost 5, with 18 bases in between. Germline V CDR1 and CDR2: SGHAT, FQNNGV. The CDR3 DNA is TGTGCCAGCAGCCCCTCGGGGACGCTTGGGGAGACCCAGTACTTC. As protein: CASSPSGTLGETQYF.

The chain couples TRBV28 to TRBJ1-5; the match to TRBD1 covers 9 bases. In germline, CDR1 is MDHEN, CDR2 SYDVKM. This CDR3 spans 15 amino acids. With V trimmed by 2 bases and J by 4 bases, 3 bases remained unmatched. The CDR3 loop is CASSLRDRVNQPQHF. The CDR3 region has the DNA TGTGCCAGCAGTTTACGGGACAGGGTAAATCAGCCCCAGCATTTT.

The V gene is TRBV7-2, the J gene TRBJ2-6; tentatively, D is TRBD1 (5 bases). Looked up from germline, CDR1 is SGHTA and CDR2 is FQGNSA. The CDR3 runs 18 residues. Trimming shortened V by 1 base and J by 0 bases, and 13 bases separated the two germline ends. The CDR3 sequence is CASSLGAGWDSGANVLTF. Here the CDR3 DNA reads TGTGCCAGCAGCTTAGGGGCAGGGTGGGACTCTGGGGCCAACGTCCTGACTTTC. Drawing the rest from reference TRBV7-2 and TRBJ2-6, the complete variable domain is GAGVSQSPSNKVTEKGKDVELRCDPISGHTALYWYRQSLGQGLEFLIYFQGNSAPDKSGLPSDRFSAERTGGSVSTLTIQRTQQEDSAVYLCASSLGAGWDSGANVLTFGAGSRLTVL.

CDR3 loop: CASSEAGDRGPGYF. The CDR3 coding sequence is TGTGCCAGCAGTGAAGCTGGGGACAGGGGGCCGGGGTACTTC. The chain employs TRBV2 and TRBJ2-4; the match to TRBD1 covers 12 bases. Germline V lookup: CDR1 SNHLY, CDR2 FYNNEI. CDR3 length: 14 residues. J gave up 15 bases and V 0 bases, and 6 bases lay outside the gene matches.

V gene TRBV12-3 or TRBV12-4 combines with J gene TRBJ1-2; maybe TRBD1 (5 bases). The length of the CDR3 is 13 residues. The V and J ends lost 6 bases and 4 bases respectively, with 12 bases between them. The CDR3 loop is CASRREGPYGYTF. The DNA of the CDR3 is TGTGCCAGCAGGCGGGAGGGGCCCTATGGCTACACCTTC.

The V gene is TRBV19, the J gene TRBJ1-6; TRBD1 is a possible D gene (5 bases). The CDR3 loop spans 13 amino acids. Germline V CDR1 and CDR2: LNHDA, SQIVND (reference sequence). The V end lost 8 bases, the J end lost 9 bases, and 14 bases lay between the germline ends. CDR3 bases: TGTGCCAGTGCCGGGACCCGCAGTTCACCCCTCCACTTT. Amino acid sequence: CASAGTRSSPLHF.

This clone was observed once. V is TRBV9 and J is TRBJ2-5; D is unresolved. V gave up 4 bases and J gave up 4 bases, with 14 bases separating them. The CDR3 is made up of 14 amino acids. Germline V CDR1 and CDR2: SGDLS, YYNGEE. Here the CDR3 reads CASSPRRDSETQYF. The CDR3 DNA sequence: TGTGCCAGCAGCCCCAGGCGAGATTCAGAGACCCAGTACTTC.

This chain connects TRBV18 to TRBJ1-2, with 8 positions matching TRBD1. The germline V gene has CDR1 KGHSH and CDR2 LQKENI. The CDR3 spans 14 residues. V shed 3 bases and J 3 bases; nucleotides not matched to a gene: 3. The CDR3 loop reads CASSPQGQDYGYTF. The CDR3 nucleotides are TGTGCCAGCTCACCTCAGGGACAGGACTATGGCTACACCTTC.

This clone was picked up one time. The CDR3 DNA is TGTGCCAGCAGGGGGACAGAGTCCTACGAGCAGTACTTC. It translates to CASRGTESYEQYF. The chain uses TRBV12-3 or TRBV12-4 and TRBJ2-7, with TRBD1 matching over 7 bases. The CDR3 has 13 amino acids. V trimming: 6 bases; J trimming: 1 base; junction bases outside the gene matches: 3.

The CDR3, as DNA: TGTGCCAGCAGTTATAGCACCCAAGGGGCAGATACGCAGTATTTT. This gives the protein CASSYSTQGADTQYF. The chain combines TRBV6-2 or TRBV6-3 with TRBJ2-3, with D perhaps TRBD1 (5 bases). V was trimmed by 3 bases and J by 4 bases, leaving 14 bases between them. The CDR3 has 15 residues. In germline, CDR1 is MNHEY, CDR2 SVGEGT.

The rearrangement joins TRBV5-1 to TRBJ2-3, with TRBD1 as a possible D gene (6 bases). Germline lookup yields CDR1 SGHRS and CDR2 YFSETQ. Trimming cost V 4 bases and J 5 bases, with 20 bases left between them. The CDR3 runs 16 residues. CDR3 region: CASSREQGPHQDTQYF. The DNA for the CDR3 is TGCGCCAGCAGCAGAGAACAGGGCCCTCATCAAGATACGCAGTATTTT.

The chain uses TRBV18 and TRBJ1-6; 10 bases are shared with TRBD1. Germline assignment: CDR1 KGHSH and CDR2 LQKENI. The CDR3 loop spans 15 amino acids. V trimming: 4 bases; J trimming: 7 bases; junction bases outside the gene matches: 4. This CDR3 is CASSQGTGENSPLHF. CDR3 DNA sequence: TGTGCCAGCTCACAGGGGACAGGGGAGAATTCACCCCTCCACTTT.

Comment on this clone: The sample carries other DNA sequences with the same CDR3. The rearrangement links TRBV15 to TRBJ1-1; perhaps TRBD1 as D (6 bases). V was pared by 1 base and J by 8 bases, with 17 bases between. The CDR3 contains 15 residues. Germline CDR1 is LNHNV and CDR2 is YYDKDF (reference sequence). CDR3 DNA sequence: TGTGCCACCAGCAGAGGGGAGGGGGGTGTGCCCGAAGCTTTCTTT. Its translation is CATSRGEGGVPEAFF. The full variable domain, with the rest looked up from reference TRBV15 and TRBJ1-1, is DAMVIQNPRYQVTQFGKPVTLSCSQTLNHNVMYWYQQKSSQAPKLLFHYYDKDFNNEADTPDNFQSRRPNTSFCFLDIRSPGLGDTAMYLCATSRGEGGVPEAFFGQGTRLTVV.

The chain has TRBV19 and TRBJ2-1; possible D gene TRBD2, 6 bases. Germline lookup yields CDR1 LNHDA and CDR2 SQIVND (reference sequence). V was pared by 1 base and J by 3 bases, with 10 bases between. The CDR3 totals 15 residues. The DNA for the CDR3 is TGTGCCAGTAGTATAGCGGGCGGGGTCTACAATGAGCAGTTCTTC. Its translation: CASSIAGGVYNEQFF.

The rearrangement links TRBV6-2 or TRBV6-3 to TRBJ2-7; 8 bases fit TRBD1. The ends lost 4 bases at V and 5 bases at J; junction bases unmatched: 10. Per germline, CDR1 MNHEY and CDR2 SVGEGT. This CDR3 contains 15 residues. The CDR3 region is CASSFAGGAMDEQYF. DNA for the CDR3: TGTGCCAGCAGTTTCGCAGGGGGCGCAATGGACGAGCAGTACTTC.

The chain couples TRBV7-2 to TRBJ1-6; 9 bases are shared with TRBD1. The trim removed 5 bases at V and 7 bases at J, leaving 3 bases unmatched. The CDR3 covers 14 residues. Per germline, CDR1 SGHTA and CDR2 FQGNSA. CDR3 nucleotides: TGTGCCAGCAGCCCCGGACAGGGGAATTCACCCCTCCACTTT. Its translation: CASSPGQGNSPLHF.

The chain employs TRBV7-2 and TRBJ2-7; no definite D call. This CDR3 region has 14 residues. Trimming took 1 base from V and 0 from J, leaving 7 bases between them. In germline, CDR1 is SGHTA, CDR2 FQGNSA. The CDR3 loop reads CASSLGEHSYEQYF. The CDR3 region has the DNA TGTGCCAGCAGCTTAGGCGAACACTCCTACGAGCAGTACTTC.

The rearrangement joins TRBV7-2 to TRBJ1-6; D uncertain. Between the trimmed V and J ends, which lost 2 bases and 4 bases, there was a span of 3 bases. The CDR3 sequence is 13 residues long. Germline CDR1 reads SGHTA; CDR2 reads FQGNSA. The CDR3 nucleotides read TGTGCCAGCAGCTTATATTATAATTCACCCCTCCACTTT. It encodes CASSLYYNSPLHF.

V gene TRBV9 combines with J gene TRBJ1-1; a possible D gene is TRBD1 (6 bases). This CDR3 has 18 amino acids. Per the germline V gene, CDR1 is SGDLS and CDR2 is YYNGEE. V was pared by 3 bases and J by 2 bases, with 23 bases between. CDR3 sequence (DNA): TGTGCCAGCAGCGGGGCCAGGACTCGGACAGACCGTAACACTGAAGCTTTCTTT. Translated: CASSGARTRTDRNTEAFF.